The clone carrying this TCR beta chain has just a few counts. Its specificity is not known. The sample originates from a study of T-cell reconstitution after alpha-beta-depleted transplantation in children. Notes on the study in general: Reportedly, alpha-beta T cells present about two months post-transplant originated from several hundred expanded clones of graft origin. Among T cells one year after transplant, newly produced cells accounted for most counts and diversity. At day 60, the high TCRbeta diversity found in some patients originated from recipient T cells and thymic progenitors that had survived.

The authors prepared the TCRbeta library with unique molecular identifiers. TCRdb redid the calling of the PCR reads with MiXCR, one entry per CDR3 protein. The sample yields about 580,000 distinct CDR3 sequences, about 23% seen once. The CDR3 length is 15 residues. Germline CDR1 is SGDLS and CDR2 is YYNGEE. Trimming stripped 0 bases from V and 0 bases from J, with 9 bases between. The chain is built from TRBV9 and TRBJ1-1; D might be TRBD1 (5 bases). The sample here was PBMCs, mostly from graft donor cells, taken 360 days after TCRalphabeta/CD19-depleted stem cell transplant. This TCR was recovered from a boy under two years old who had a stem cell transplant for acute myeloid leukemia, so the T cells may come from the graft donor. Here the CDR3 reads CASSVGGVMNTEAFF. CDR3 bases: TGTGCCAGCAGCGTAGGGGGGGTGATGAACACTGAAGCTTTCTTT.